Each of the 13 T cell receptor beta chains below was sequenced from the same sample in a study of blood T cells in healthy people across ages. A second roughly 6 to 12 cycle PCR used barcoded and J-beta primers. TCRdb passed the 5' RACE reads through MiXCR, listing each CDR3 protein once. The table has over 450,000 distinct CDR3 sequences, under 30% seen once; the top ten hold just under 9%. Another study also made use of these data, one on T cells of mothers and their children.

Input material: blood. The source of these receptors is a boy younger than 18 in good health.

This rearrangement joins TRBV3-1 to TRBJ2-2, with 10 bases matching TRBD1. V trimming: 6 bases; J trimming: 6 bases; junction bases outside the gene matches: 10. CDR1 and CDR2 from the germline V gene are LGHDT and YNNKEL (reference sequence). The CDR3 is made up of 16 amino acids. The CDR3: CASSPTGTGDPGELFF. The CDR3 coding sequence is TGTGCCAGCAGTCCAACCGGGACAGGGGATCCCGGGGAGCTGTTTTTT.

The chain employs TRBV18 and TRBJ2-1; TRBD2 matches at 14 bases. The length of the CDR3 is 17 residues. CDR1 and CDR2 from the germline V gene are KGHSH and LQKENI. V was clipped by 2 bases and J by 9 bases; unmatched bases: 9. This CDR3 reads CASSPTGGTSGSREQFF. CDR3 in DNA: TGTGCCAGCTCACCAACCGGTGGGACTAGCGGGAGCCGTGAGCAGTTCTTC.

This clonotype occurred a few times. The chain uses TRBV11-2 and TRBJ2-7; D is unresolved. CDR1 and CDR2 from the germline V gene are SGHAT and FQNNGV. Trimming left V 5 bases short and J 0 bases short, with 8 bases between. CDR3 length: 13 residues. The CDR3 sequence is CASSVTSSYEQYF. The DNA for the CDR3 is TGTGCCAGCAGCGTTACATCCTCCTACGAGCAGTACTTC.

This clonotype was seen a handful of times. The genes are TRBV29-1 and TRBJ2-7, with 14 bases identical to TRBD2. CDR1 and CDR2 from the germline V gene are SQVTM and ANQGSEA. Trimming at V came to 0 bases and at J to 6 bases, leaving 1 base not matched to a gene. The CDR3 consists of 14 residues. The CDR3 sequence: CSVEEGLAGVEQYF. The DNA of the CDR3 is TGCAGCGTTGAAGAGGGACTAGCGGGAGTCGAGCAGTACTTC.

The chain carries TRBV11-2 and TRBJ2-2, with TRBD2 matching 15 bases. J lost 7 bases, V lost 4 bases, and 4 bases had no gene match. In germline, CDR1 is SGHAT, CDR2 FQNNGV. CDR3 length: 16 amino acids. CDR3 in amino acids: CASSSGLAGGNGELFF. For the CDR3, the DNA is TGTGCCAGCAGCTCCGGACTAGCGGGGGGGAACGGGGAGCTGTTTTTT.

The CDR3 spells CASSHTLGRPSSYNEQFF. The CDR3 DNA reads as TGTGCCAGCAGCCATACTTTGGGACGGCCAAGCTCCTACAATGAGCAGTTCTTC. This chain connects TRBV5-5 to TRBJ2-1; either TRBD1 or TRBD2 may fit D (5 bases each). Germline V CDR1 and CDR2: SGHKS, YYEKEE (reference sequence). This CDR3 is built from 18 residues. The ends were cut back, 4 bases at V and 0 bases at J, with 20 bases in the middle.

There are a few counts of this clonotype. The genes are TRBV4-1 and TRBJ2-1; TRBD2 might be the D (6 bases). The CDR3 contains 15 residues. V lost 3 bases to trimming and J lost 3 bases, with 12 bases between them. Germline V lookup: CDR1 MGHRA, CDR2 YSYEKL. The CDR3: CASSQRDFVYNEQFF. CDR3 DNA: TGCGCCAGCAGCCAGAGGGACTTCGTCTACAATGAGCAGTTCTTC.

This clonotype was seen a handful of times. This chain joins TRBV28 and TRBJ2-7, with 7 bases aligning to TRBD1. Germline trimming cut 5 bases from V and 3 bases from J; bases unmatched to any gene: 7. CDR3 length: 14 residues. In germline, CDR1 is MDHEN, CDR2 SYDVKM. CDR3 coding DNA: TGTGCCAGCAGTCCCCGGGACAGCCTCTACGAGCAGTACTTC. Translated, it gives CASSPRDSLYEQYF.

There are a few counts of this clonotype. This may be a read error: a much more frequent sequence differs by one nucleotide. CDR3 bases: TGTGCCAGCAGTTACGCGAATGAGCAGTTCTTC. Translating gives CASSYANEQFF. This chain connects TRBV6-2 or TRBV6-3 to TRBJ2-1; D is unclear. Germline V gene data show CDR1 as MNHEY and CDR2 as SVGEGT. The CDR3 contains 11 residues. With 2 bases removed from V and 7 bases from J, the gap between germline ends came to 3 bases.

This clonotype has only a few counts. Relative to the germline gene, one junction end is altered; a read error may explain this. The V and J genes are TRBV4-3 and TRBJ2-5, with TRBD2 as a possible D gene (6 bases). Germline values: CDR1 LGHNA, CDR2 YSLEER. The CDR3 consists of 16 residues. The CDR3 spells CASSPRGSGLQEAQYF. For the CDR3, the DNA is TGCGCCAGCAGCCCCCGGGGTAGCGGTTTACAAGAGGCCCAGTACTTC.

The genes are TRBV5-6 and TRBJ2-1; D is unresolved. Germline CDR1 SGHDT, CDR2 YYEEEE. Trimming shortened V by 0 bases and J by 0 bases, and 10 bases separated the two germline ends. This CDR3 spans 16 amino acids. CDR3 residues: CASSLALRSSYNEQFF. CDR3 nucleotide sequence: TGTGCCAGCAGCTTGGCTCTCAGGAGCTCCTACAATGAGCAGTTCTTC.

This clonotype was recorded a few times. The CDR3 sequence: CASRSDSVNYGYTF. The CDR3 coding sequence is TGTGCCAGCAGATCGGACTCCGTTAACTATGGCTACACCTTC. The V gene is TRBV6-4, the J gene TRBJ1-2; D gene uncertain. Trimming pared 6 bases from V and 1 base from J, leaving 12 bases between. Germline V gene data show CDR1 as MRHNA and CDR2 as SNTAGT. The CDR3 is 14 residues long.

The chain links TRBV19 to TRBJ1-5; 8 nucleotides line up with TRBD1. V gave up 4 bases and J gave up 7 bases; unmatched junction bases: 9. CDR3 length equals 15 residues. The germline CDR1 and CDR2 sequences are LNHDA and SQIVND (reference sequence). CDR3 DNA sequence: TGTGCCAGTAGTACTCGGGGGACAGGATGGCAGCCCCAGCATTTT. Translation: CASSTRGTGWQPQHF.